Below, 21 T cell receptor beta chains from the same sample are listed, as sequenced in a study of T cells in Graves' hyperthyroidism and ophthalmopathy. The source material, RNA transcripts, was used to amplify TCR beta CDR3 regions. HTBI primers were used for first-round RT-PCR of the TCR CDR3. Via MiXCR, TCRdb re-called the multiplex PCR reads, giving one row per CDR3 protein. The table includes a few hundred thousand distinct CDR3 sequences, around 15% detected once. The sequenced sample consisted of blood. These receptors came from a woman in her thirties or forties with Graves' ophthalmopathy.

The sample holds many counts of this clonotype. The V call is TRBV28, the J call TRBJ2-7, with D perhaps TRBD1 or TRBD2 (5 bases each). V shed 1 base and J shed 0 bases, with 13 bases lying between them. This CDR3 spans 16 amino acids. Germline V gene sequence: CDR1 MDHEN, CDR2 SYDVKM. CDR3 DNA: TGTGCCAGCAGTTTATCCGGGACGTATAGCTCCTACGAGCAGTACTTC. Its protein product is CASSLSGTYSSYEQYF. Drawing the rest from reference TRBV28 and TRBJ2-7, the complete variable domain is DVKVTQSSRYLVKRTGEKVFLECVQDMDHENMFWYRQDPGLGLRLIYFSYDVKMKEKGDIPEGYSVSREKKERFSLILESASTNQTSMYLCASSLSGTYSSYEQYFGPGTRLTVT.

At least ten counts were recorded for this clonotype. V usage is TRBV5-1 and J usage is TRBJ2-3; 9 positions match TRBD1. Germline V gives CDR1 SGHRS, CDR2 YFSETQ. J was trimmed by 5 bases and V by 0 bases; bases with no gene match: 1. This CDR3 region has 14 residues. The CDR3 region is CASSLGTGVDTQYF. CDR3 nucleotide sequence: TGCGCCAGCAGCTTGGGGACAGGGGTAGATACGCAGTATTTT.

This clonotype occurred many times. The genes are TRBV28 and TRBJ2-7, with a weak D call TRBD2 (6 bases). V lost 3 bases to trimming and J lost 3 bases, with 15 bases between them. Germline V gene data show CDR1 as MDHEN and CDR2 as SYDVKM. CDR3 length: 15 residues. The CDR3 DNA reads TGTGCCAGCAGTTTGATACAGGCCGGGAGCTACGAGCAGTACTTC. Translation gives CASSLIQAGSYEQYF. Filled out from reference TRBV28 and TRBJ2-7, the complete variable domain reads DVKVTQSSRYLVKRTGEKVFLECVQDMDHENMFWYRQDPGLGLRLIYFSYDVKMKEKGDIPEGYSVSREKKERFSLILESASTNQTSMYLCASSLIQAGSYEQYFGPGTRLTVT.

A few counts support this clonotype. This chain joins TRBV14 and TRBJ2-3; 7 nucleotides align to TRBD2. Looked up from germline, CDR1 is SGHDN and CDR2 is FVKESK. This CDR3 contains 16 residues. V gave up 2 bases and J gave up 0 bases; unmatched junction bases: 5. CDR3: CASSQKRGVSTDTQYF. In DNA, the CDR3 is TGTGCCAGCAGCCAAAAGCGGGGAGTGAGCACAGATACGCAGTATTTT.

This clonotype was detected many times. The chain employs TRBV2 and TRBJ2-7; 8 bases align to TRBD2. The CDR3 consists of 15 residues. Germline CDR1 is SNHLY and CDR2 is FYNNEI. The trim removed 7 bases at V and 1 base at J, leaving 9 bases unmatched. DNA of the CDR3: TGTGCCAGCAATCCGAGCGGGGGCGCATCCTACGAGCAGTACTTC. It is translated as CASNPSGGASYEQYF.

This clonotype was detected ten times or more. The chain couples TRBV12-3 or TRBV12-4 to TRBJ1-2; D is uncertain. Trimming removed 2 bases from V and 7 bases from J, with 14 bases in between. The CDR3 length is 14 residues. The CDR3 DNA follows: TGTGCCAGCAGTTTAATCCCCCCGGCGACTGGCTACACCTTC. Amino acid sequence: CASSLIPPATGYTF.

This clonotype has ten or more counts. The chain recombines TRBV7-3 with TRBJ2-7; 9 positions match TRBD2. Germline lookup yields CDR1 SGHTA and CDR2 FQGTGA. With V trimmed by 1 base and J by 4 bases, 5 bases remained unmatched. The CDR3 loop spans 15 amino acids. CDR3 region: CASSLSGGEGYEQYF. The DNA for the CDR3 is TGTGCCAGCAGCTTAAGCGGGGGGGAAGGATACGAGCAGTACTTC.

At least ten counts were recorded for this clonotype. This sequence joins TRBV6-2 or TRBV6-3 and TRBJ2-7; tentative D call: TRBD1 (6 bases). The CDR3 runs 13 residues. Trimming removed 6 bases at V and 3 bases at J, with 12 bases between. Germline assignment: CDR1 MNHEY and CDR2 SVGEGT. The CDR3 protein is CASSSSDSYEQYF. The CDR3 DNA is TGTGCCAGCAGCTCCTCGGACAGCTACGAGCAGTACTTC.

This clonotype was observed at least ten times. J is TRBJ1-3 and V is TRBV28; perhaps TRBD1 as D (6 bases). Trimming shortened V by 3 bases and J by 0 bases, and 15 bases separated the two germline ends. CDR1 and CDR2 (germline): MDHEN, SYDVKM. This CDR3 contains 17 residues. CDR3 region: CASSLYREFYSGNTIYF. The CDR3 nucleotides are TGTGCCAGCAGTTTGTACAGGGAATTTTACTCTGGAAACACCATATATTTT.

This clonotype was detected a few times. CDR3 loop: CASRSRGTGNQPQHF. In DNA, the CDR3 is TGTGCCAGCAGAAGTCGGGGGACAGGGAATCAGCCCCAGCATTTT. The rearrangement links TRBV6-1 to TRBJ1-5; 9 bases line up with TRBD1. J was trimmed by 4 bases and V by 6 bases; bases with no gene match: 7. CDR3 size: 15 residues. CDR1 is MNHNS, CDR2 SASEGT, per germline.

This clonotype has at least ten counts. The chain employs TRBV6-4 and TRBJ2-3, with 9 bases identical to TRBD1. The CDR3 spans 15 residues. Germline loops: CDR1 MRHNA, CDR2 SNTAGT. After removal of 6 bases from V and 8 bases from J, the junction contained 12 bases not matched to a gene. In DNA, the CDR3 is TGTGCCAGCAGCGAGGGACAGGGCGAGGGTGGTACGCAGTATTTT. This sequence encodes CASSEGQGEGGTQYF.

The J gene is TRBJ1-2, the V gene TRBV6-5; D call uncertain. The CDR3 runs to 11 residues. V lost 0 bases, J lost 10 bases, and 6 bases lay in between. CDR1 and CDR2 (germline): MNHEY, SVGAGI. CDR3 loop: CASSYSGVYTF. The CDR3 coding sequence is TGTGCCAGCAGTTACTCTGGGGTCTACACCTTC.

There are many counts of this clonotype. The V gene is TRBV20-1, the J gene TRBJ2-7; 11 positions match TRBD2. Germline CDR1 DFQATT, CDR2 SNEGSKA (reference sequence). V gave up 0 bases and J gave up 1 base; unmatched junction bases: 8. The CDR3 has 17 amino acids. CDR3 in DNA: TGCAGTGCTAGAGACACTAGCGGGAGCCTGGTTTCCTACGAGCAGTACTTC. Encoded protein: CSARDTSGSLVSYEQYF.

This clonotype was detected many times. This rearrangement joins TRBV20-1 to TRBJ2-3, with 7 bases lining up with TRBD2. The CDR3 extends over 13 amino acids. V lost 5 bases and J lost 5; bases outside the gene matches: 7. The germline CDR1 and CDR2 sequences are DFQATT and SNEGSKA (reference sequence). The DNA of the CDR3 is TGCAGTGCTCCCCTATTAGCGGGAGATACGCAGTATTTT. Amino acids: CSAPLLAGDTQYF.

With respect to this clonotype: At one boundary the junction diverges from the germline segment, which might be a read error. The CDR3 DNA reads TGTGCCAGCAGCCAAGGACTACCTAACACCCGGGAGCTGTTTTTT. Translation: CASSQGLPNTRELFF. The chain employs TRBV3-1 and TRBJ2-2; TRBD2 is a possible D gene (5 bases). The CDR3 runs 15 residues. Germline V gene data show CDR1 as LGHDT and CDR2 as YNNKEL (reference sequence).

Notes on this clonotype: A clone one base away is much larger, so this may be a read error. The CDR3 does not close with the conserved phenylalanine or tryptophan, likely indicating a read error. V is TRBV12-3 or TRBV12-4 and J is TRBJ2-7; TRBD2 might be the D (6 bases). Trimming shortened V by 4 bases and J by 0 bases, and 13 bases separated the two germline ends. The CDR3 has 15 residues. CDR3 in DNA: TGTGCCAGCAGTTCGGTCGGGAGAATCTCCTACGAGCAGTACCTC. Translation: CASSSVGRISYEQYL.

On this clonotype: A junction boundary mismatches the germline segment, possibly from a read error. In DNA, the CDR3 is TGTGCCAGCAGTGAAGGGGGACAGGGCTACTATGGCTGCACCTTC. As protein: CASSEGGQGYYGCTF. The J gene is TRBJ1-2, the V gene TRBV2; TRBD1 matches 9 bases. Germline CDR1 and CDR2: SNHLY and FYNNEI. This CDR3 spans 15 amino acids.

This clonotype was observed many times. The chain uses TRBV5-1 and TRBJ2-1; 9 nucleotides match TRBD2. The CDR3 is 16 residues long. V trimming: 3 bases; J trimming: 8 bases; junction bases outside the gene matches: 12. Germline V gene data show CDR1 as SGHRS and CDR2 as YFSETQ. CDR3 coding DNA: TGCGCCAGCAGCTCCCCCCGGGCGGGAGGGGGCCATGAGCAGTTCTTC. Encoded protein: CASSSPRAGGGHEQFF.

This clonotype was counted a few times. The V gene is TRBV5-1, the J gene TRBJ2-1; tentative D call: TRBD1 (5 bases). From germline, CDR1 is SGHRS and CDR2 YFSETQ. The CDR3 spans 14 residues. The V end was cut by 4 bases, the J end by 2 bases, with 10 bases between. The CDR3 nucleotides are TGCGCCAGCAGCCCGGACAAGACCTACAATGAGCAGTTCTTC. Translation gives CASSPDKTYNEQFF.

The J gene is TRBJ1-1, the V gene TRBV19; TRBD1 matches at 12 bases. Germline-derived CDR1 and CDR2 are LNHDA and SQIVND (reference sequence). Trimming took 7 bases from V and 11 from J; bases not matched to a gene: 11. The CDR3 length is 14 residues. CDR3 amino acids: CASMQGQGAFPAFF. The CDR3, as DNA: TGTGCCAGTATGCAGGGACAGGGGGCTTTTCCGGCTTTCTTT.

This clonotype occurred many times. This rearrangement joins TRBV30 to TRBJ1-1; no clear D. The CDR3 consists of 12 residues. Germline CDR1 is GTSNPN and CDR2 is SVGIG (reference sequence). V was cut by 4 bases and J by 5 bases, with 11 bases left in between. CDR3 sequence reads: CAWTDSKTEAFF. The DNA for the CDR3 is TGTGCCTGGACGGACTCGAAGACTGAAGCTTTCTTT.